A selection of T cell receptor beta chains follows, all from one sample in a study of blood T cell repertoires in COVID-19. Some clones are missing from TCRdb's copy, which holds only in-frame ones; the method was immunoSEQ multiplex PCR. The sample has approximately 250,000 clones; less than 90% are singletons. What was sequenced was peripheral blood. The receptor set was obtained from a man aged 55 to 69 with acute or convalescent COVID-19. CDR3s include the opening cysteine and the closing phenylalanine or tryptophan. The D gene is left open where the match is weak. The size of a clone is reported for some rows only, either as once, few or many, or as a class for expanded clones.

V	size	D	J	DNA	CDR3
TRBV10-3	.	.	TRBJ1-1	TGTGCCATCAGTGTGGGGGAGGACACTGAAGCTTTCTTT	CAISVGEDTEAFF
TRBV11-2	.	.	TRBJ1-5	TGTGCCAGCAGCTTACAGGGTTTTAATCAGCCCCAGCATTTT	CASSLQGFNQPQHF
TRBV7-2	.	.	TRBJ2-7	TGTGCCAGCAGCTTGGGGCTAGCGACTACAACGGAGCAGTACTTC	CASSLGLATTTEQYF
TRBV18	.	TRBD1	TRBJ1-6	TGTGCCAGCTCACCTACACAGGGGGCGGTGTATTCACCCCTCCACTTT	CASSPTQGAVYSPLHF
TRBV2	.	TRBD1	TRBJ2-6	TGTGCCAGCAGGACGACAGGGGCTGGGGCCAACGTCCTGACTTTC	CASRTTGAGANVLTF
TRBV7-9	.	TRBD1	TRBJ2-5	TGTGCCAGCAGCCGGACAGGCCAAGAGACCCAGTACTTC	CASSRTGQETQYF
TRBV5-1	.	.	TRBJ2-7	TGCGCCAGTCATATCGGGGGCTTATCGGGAGGACCCTACGAGCAGTACTTC	CASHIGGLSGGPYEQYF
TRBV11-2	.	TRBD1	TRBJ1-1	TGTGCCAGCAGTCGACAGGGAGAGGCTTTCTTT	CASSRQGEAFF
TRBV11-3	.	.	TRBJ2-6	TGTGCCAGCAGCGGAGGAAGGGGTGGACTATCCTTCTCTGGGGCCAATGTCCTGACTTTC	CASSGGRGGLSFSGANVLTF
TRBV7-9	.	.	TRBJ1-3	TGTGCCAGCAGCTTAGTCCTACAGGCTGGCGGAAACACCATATATTTT	CASSLVLQAGGNTIYF
TRBV6-2/TRBV6-3	.	TRBD1	TRBJ1-2	TGTGCCAGCGGTTCCCGGGACAGGGGTACTGTCAACTATGGCTACACCTTC	CASGSRDRGTVNYGYTF
TRBV2	.	.	TRBJ2-5	TGTGCCAGCAGTGAACTCGTGGAGACCCAGTACTTC	CASSELVETQYF
TRBV10-1	.	.	TRBJ2-7	TGCGCCAGCAGTGATGCCAGGGTCATCCCCTACGAGCAGTACTTC	CASSDARVIPYEQYF
TRBV18	few	.	TRBJ2-7	TGTGCCAGCTCACCCTGGGCAGGGGTCGACGAGCAGTACTTC	CASSPWAGVDEQYF
TRBV2	.	TRBD1	TRBJ2-1	TGTGCCAGCAGTAAGACAGGGGTCTCCTACAATGAGCAGTTCTTC	CASSKTGVSYNEQFF
TRBV4-1	.	.	TRBJ2-3	TGCGCCAGCAGCCTTACCGGACAGTCAGATACGCAGTATTTT	CASSLTGQSDTQYF